This T cell receptor beta chain was recorded in a study of CD8 T cells in Susac syndrome. A note on this clonotype: What it recognizes is unknown.

The CDR3 length is 13 residues. V shed 3 bases and J shed 5 bases, with 9 bases lying between them. Germline V gene sequence: CDR1 SGHDT, CDR2 YYEEEE. The study sequenced TCR beta in blood CD8+ and CD4+ T cells. Patients with Susac syndrome met the recently defined diagnostic criteria for definite or probable disease. TEMRA cells were FACS-enriched and CD8+ and CD4+ T cells negatively isolated. Study-level findings and limits: Among people with Susac, CD8+ clonal expansion was greatest in TEMRA cells and active patients.

It was with random hexamers that about 0.45 to 1 ug RNA was reverse transcribed. TCRdb processed the immunoSEQ multiplex PCR reads anew with MiXCR; each CDR3 protein has one entry. The data contain some 130,000 distinct CDR3 sequences, more than 85% of them seen just once; the ten biggest clones take up approximately 0.18%. The source is a human donor with Susac syndrome. Sequencing was performed on CD8+ T cells from PBMCs. This sequence joins TRBV5-6 and TRBJ2-1; no definite D call. CDR3: CASSSNPNNEQFF. In DNA, the CDR3 is TGTGCCAGCAGCTCCAACCCCAACAATGAGCAGTTCTTC.